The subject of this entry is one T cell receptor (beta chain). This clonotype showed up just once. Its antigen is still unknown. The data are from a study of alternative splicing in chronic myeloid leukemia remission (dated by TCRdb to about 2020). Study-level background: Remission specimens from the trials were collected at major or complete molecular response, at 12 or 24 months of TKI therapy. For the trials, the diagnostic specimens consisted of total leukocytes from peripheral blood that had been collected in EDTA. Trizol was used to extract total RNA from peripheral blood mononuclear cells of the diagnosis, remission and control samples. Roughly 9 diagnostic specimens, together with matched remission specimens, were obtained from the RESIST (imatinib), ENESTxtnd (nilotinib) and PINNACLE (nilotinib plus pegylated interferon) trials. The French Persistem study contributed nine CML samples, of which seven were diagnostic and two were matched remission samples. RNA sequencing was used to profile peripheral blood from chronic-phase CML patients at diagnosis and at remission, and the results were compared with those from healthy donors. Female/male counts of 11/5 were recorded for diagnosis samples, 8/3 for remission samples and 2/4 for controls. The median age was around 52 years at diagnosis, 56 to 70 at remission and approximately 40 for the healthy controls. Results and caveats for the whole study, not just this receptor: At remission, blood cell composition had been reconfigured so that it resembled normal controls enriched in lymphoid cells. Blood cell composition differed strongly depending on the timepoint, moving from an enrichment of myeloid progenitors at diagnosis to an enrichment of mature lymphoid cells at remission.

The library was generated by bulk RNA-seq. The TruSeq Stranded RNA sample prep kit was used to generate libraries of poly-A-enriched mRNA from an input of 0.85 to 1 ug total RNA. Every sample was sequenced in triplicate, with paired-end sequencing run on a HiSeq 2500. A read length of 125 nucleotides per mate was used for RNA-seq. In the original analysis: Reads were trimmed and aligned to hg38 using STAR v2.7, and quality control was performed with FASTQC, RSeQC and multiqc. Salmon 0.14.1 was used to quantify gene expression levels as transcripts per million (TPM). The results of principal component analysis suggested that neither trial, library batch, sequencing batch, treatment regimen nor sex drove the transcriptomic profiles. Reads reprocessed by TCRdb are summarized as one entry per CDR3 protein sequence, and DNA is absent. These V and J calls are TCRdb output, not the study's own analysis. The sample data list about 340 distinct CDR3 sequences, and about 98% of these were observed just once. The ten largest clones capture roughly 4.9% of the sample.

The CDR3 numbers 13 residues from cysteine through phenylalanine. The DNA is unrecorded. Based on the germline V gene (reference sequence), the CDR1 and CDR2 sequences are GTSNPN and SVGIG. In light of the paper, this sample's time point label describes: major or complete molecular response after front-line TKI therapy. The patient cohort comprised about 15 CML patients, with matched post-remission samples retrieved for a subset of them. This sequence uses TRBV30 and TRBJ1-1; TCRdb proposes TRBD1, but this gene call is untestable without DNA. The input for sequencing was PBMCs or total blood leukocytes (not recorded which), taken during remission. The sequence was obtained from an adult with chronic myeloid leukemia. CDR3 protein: CAWTGQGTTEAFF. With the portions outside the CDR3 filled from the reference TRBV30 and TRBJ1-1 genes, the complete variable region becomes SQTIHQWPATLVQPVGSPLSLECTVEGTSNPNLYWYRQAAGRGLQLLFYSVGIGQISSEVPQNLSASRPQDRQFILSSKKLLLSDSGFYLCAWTGQGTTEAFFGQGTRLTVV.